The text below deals with one TCR beta chain. The sample is drawn from a study of T-cell reconstitution after alpha-beta-depleted transplantation in children. The CDR3 has 9 amino acids. Germline V gene lookup returns CDR1 DFQATT and CDR2 SNEGSKA (reference sequence). This sample's TCRbeta library carried unique molecular identifier barcodes. In TCRdb, the PCR reads were re-called with MiXCR into one record per CDR3 protein. The sample comprises hundreds of thousands of distinct CDR3 sequences, 23% of which are singletons, and 12% to 15% rests with the top ten. The sample consisted of PBMCs, mostly from graft donor cells, taken 360 days after TCRalphabeta/CD19-depleted stem cell transplant. V and J are TRBV20-1 and TRBJ1-1; D gene unclear. The source of this sequence is a boy under two years old who had a stem cell transplant for acute myeloid leukemia, so the T cells may come from the graft donor. CDR3 residues: CSPIPEAFF. The CDR3, as DNA: TGCAGCCCGATCCCTGAAGCTTTCTTT.